A single sample is the source of the 5 T cell receptor beta chains below, sequenced in a study of blood T cell repertoires in COVID-19. Profiling relied on immunoSEQ multiplex PCR, and the TCRdb table lists in-frame clones only, not all of them. The data show some 200,000 clones, 70% to 90% seen once. The specimen sequenced was peripheral blood. The source is a man at least 80 years old with acute or convalescent COVID-19.

This chain links TRBV18 with TRBJ2-3; 10 positions agree with TRBD2. V shed 1 base and J 1 base; nucleotides not matched to a gene: 11. CDR1 KGHSH and CDR2 LQKENI come from the germline V gene. The length of the CDR3 is 19 residues. CDR3 DNA sequence: TGTGCCAGCTCACCACTTGAGCGGGAGGGCCGTATTGGCACAGATACGCAGTATTTT. Amino acids: CASSPLEREGRIGTDTQYF. Full variable domain (outside the CDR3, taken from reference TRBV18 and TRBJ2-3): NAGVMQNPRHLVRRRGQEARLRCSPMKGHSHVYWYRQLPEEGLKFMVYLQKENIIDESGMPKERFSAEFPKEGPSILRIQQVVRGDSAAYFCASSPLEREGRIGTDTQYFGPGTRLTVL.

This chain joins TRBV5-1 and TRBJ2-6, with D perhaps matching TRBD2 (5 bases). Germline V gene data show CDR1 as SGHRS and CDR2 as YFSETQ. V lost 0 bases, J lost 2 bases, and 9 bases lay in between. The CDR3 consists of 16 residues. This CDR3 is CASSLGFGAGANVLTF. For the CDR3, the DNA is TGCGCCAGCAGCTTGGGTTTCGGGGCTGGGGCCAACGTCCTGACTTTC. Full variable domain (rest looked up from reference TRBV5-1 and TRBJ2-6): KAGVTQTPRYLIKTRGQQVTLSCSPISGHRSVSWYQQTPGQGLQFLFEYFSETQRNKGNFPGRFSGRQFSNSRSEMNVSTLELGDSALYLCASSLGFGAGANVLTFGAGSRLTVL.

This clone showed up just once. The rearrangement joins TRBV6-6 to TRBJ1-3, with D uncertain. Germline V CDR1 and CDR2: MNHNY, SVGAGI (reference sequence). V was trimmed by 6 bases and J by 0 bases, leaving 3 bases between them. The CDR3 runs to 12 residues. CDR3: CASSNSGNTIYF. The CDR3 DNA reads as TGTGCCAGCAGCAACTCTGGAAACACCATATATTTT.

V usage is TRBV19 and J usage is TRBJ2-2, with 10 bases aligning to TRBD2. This CDR3 comprises 14 residues. Trimming at V came to 8 bases and at J to 3 bases, leaving 3 bases not matched to a gene. Germline CDR1 is LNHDA and CDR2 is SQIVND (reference sequence). CDR3 in amino acids: CASAAGGDTGELFF. CDR3 coding DNA: TGTGCCAGTGCAGCGGGAGGGGACACCGGGGAGCTGTTTTTT.

The V gene is TRBV2, the J gene TRBJ1-5, with 7 bases aligning to TRBD1. CDR1 is SNHLY, CDR2 FYNNEI, per germline. Unmatched junction bases numbered 4, after V lost 7 bases and J lost 1 base. The CDR3 consists of 14 residues. The CDR3 sequence is CASTRGLSNQPQHF. CDR3 in DNA: TGTGCCAGCACCAGGGGGTTAAGCAATCAGCCCCAGCATTTT.